Reported below is one TCR beta chain. The data were taken from a study of T cell changes during pregnancy in multiple sclerosis. Assay: immunoSEQ multiplex PCR; the TCRdb copy retains only in-frame clones and omits some. The sample has 60,000 or so clones, 90% seen once. This CDR3 has 15 amino acids. Germline trimming cut 2 bases from V and 5 bases from J; bases unmatched to any gene: 6. Germline CDR1 reads SGHRS; CDR2 reads YFSETQ. The source material was peripheral blood, sampled in the second trimester of pregnancy. This chain links TRBV5-1 with TRBJ1-5, with 8 bases fitting TRBD1. The sequence derives from a female donor in good health, enrolled as a control in a pregnancy study. CDR3 sequence reads: CASSFSGGRDQPQHF. The CDR3 coding sequence is TGCGCCAGCAGCTTTTCAGGGGGCCGAGATCAGCCCCAGCATTTT.